These 21 T cell receptor beta chains were all obtained from the same sample, sequenced in a study of T-cell reconstitution after alpha-beta-depleted transplantation in children. During its preparation, the TCRbeta library received unique molecular identifiers. One entry per CDR3 protein, called by TCRdb with MiXCR from the PCR reads. The sample contains 200,000 to 250,000 distinct CDR3 sequences, 9.5% to 13% of which appear only once. This material consisted of PBMCs, taken before TCRalphabeta/CD19-depleted stem cell transplant. The receptors derive from a child under three years old with acute myeloid leukemia, due to receive a stem cell transplant.

There are many counts of this clonotype. The rearrangement uses TRBV19 and TRBJ1-5; D possibly corresponds to TRBD1 (6 bases). Trimming left V 5 bases short and J 2 bases short, with 10 bases between. Germline-derived CDR1 and CDR2 are LNHDA and SQIVND (reference sequence). CDR3 size: 14 residues. CDR3 DNA: TGTGCCAGTAGTCCCAGGGGTGGCAATCAGCCCCAGCATTTT. This translates into CASSPRGGNQPQHF.

This clonotype was counted many times. The chain couples TRBV9 to TRBJ2-2, with unresolved D. Trimming removed 0 bases from V and 4 bases from J, with 13 bases in between. In germline, CDR1 is SGDLS, CDR2 YYNGEE. The CDR3 is 16 amino acids. The CDR3 sequence is CASSVAHGWGTGELFF. CDR3 DNA sequence: TGTGCCAGCAGCGTAGCACATGGATGGGGCACCGGGGAGCTGTTTTTT.

This clonotype was counted ten times or more. The genes are TRBV7-2 and TRBJ2-2; 11 bases are shared with TRBD2. The length of the CDR3 is 16 residues. CDR1 is SGHTA, CDR2 FQGNSA, per germline. V lost 2 bases to trimming and J lost 8 bases; unmatched junction nucleotides: 7. The CDR3 DNA follows: TGTGCCAGCAGCTTATATCGACTAGCGGGATCTGGGGAGCTGTTTTTT. This encodes CASSLYRLAGSGELFF.

The table lists this clonotype with many counts. The chain links TRBV12-3 or TRBV12-4 to TRBJ2-5, with TRBD2 matching 9 bases. V shed 7 bases, J shed 5 bases, and the junction held 8 bases outside the gene matches. The CDR3 is made up of 14 amino acids. The CDR3 here is CASTRAGGTETQYF. CDR3 DNA: TGTGCCAGCACTCGAGCGGGAGGCACGGAGACCCAGTACTTC.

This clonotype was picked up a small number of times. This chain links TRBV18 with TRBJ2-5, with 9 bases fitting TRBD2. CDR3 length: 13 residues. The ends lost 5 bases at V and 3 bases at J; junction bases unmatched: 1. Germline loops: CDR1 KGHSH, CDR2 LQKENI. The CDR3 DNA reads TGTGCCAGCTCAAGACTAGCGGAAGAGACCCAGTACTTC. Its translation: CASSRLAEETQYF.

This clonotype was seen ten or more times. The rearrangement joins TRBV20-1 to TRBJ1-4; D is ambiguous. The CDR3 runs to 13 residues. V dropped 3 bases and J dropped 8 bases, with 13 bases sitting between them. CDR1 is DFQATT, CDR2 SNEGSKA, per germline (reference sequence). CDR3: CSARNPGAEKLFF. The CDR3 nucleotides are TGCAGTGCTAGGAACCCGGGTGCCGAAAAACTGTTTTTT.

The table lists this clonotype with many counts. This chain joins TRBV3-1 and TRBJ1-4; D is ambiguous. CDR3 size: 15 residues. CDR1 is LGHDT, CDR2 YNNKEL, per germline (reference sequence). V was pared by 3 bases and J by 5 bases, with 13 bases between. This CDR3 is CASSQTDWKNEKLFF. The CDR3 DNA follows: TGTGCCAGCAGCCAGACCGACTGGAAAAATGAAAAACTGTTTTTT.

This clonotype was seen ten or more times. V is TRBV20-1 and J is TRBJ2-7; 7 nucleotides align to TRBD1. Germline CDR1 DFQATT, CDR2 SNEGSKA (reference sequence). Germline trimming cut 4 bases from V and 2 bases from J; bases unmatched to any gene: 5. There are 13 residues in the CDR3. The CDR3 is CSAKGTAPYEQYF. CDR3 in DNA: TGCAGTGCTAAGGGGACAGCTCCCTACGAGCAGTACTTC.

This clonotype was seen many times. The V call is TRBV12-3 or TRBV12-4, the J call TRBJ2-2; 8 nucleotides agree with TRBD1. This CDR3 region has 15 residues. Trimming removed 6 bases from V and 1 base from J; junction bases left unmatched: 4. The CDR3 DNA reads as TGTGCCAGCAGGACCGGGACAGGGAACACCGGGGAGCTGTTTTTT. Translating gives CASRTGTGNTGELFF.

In its sample, this clonotype was seen many times. V and J are TRBV28 and TRBJ1-1; D is possibly TRBD1 (6 bases). The CDR3 length is 16 residues. V lost 5 bases and J lost 0, with 16 bases in between. Germline assignment: CDR1 MDHEN and CDR2 SYDVKM. CDR3 sequence: CASSRTGYLMNTEAFF. The CDR3 bases are TGTGCCAGCAGTCGAACAGGGTACCTAATGAACACTGAAGCTTTCTTT.

This clonotype appeared many times. The J gene is TRBJ2-7, the V gene TRBV7-8; D call uncertain. The V end was cut by 3 bases, the J end by 5 bases, with 5 bases between. Germline lookup yields CDR1 SGHVS and CDR2 FQNEAQ. The CDR3 has 11 residues. Here the CDR3 reads CASSLIDEQYF. CDR3 sequence (DNA): TGTGCCAGCAGCTTGATCGACGAGCAGTACTTC.

This clonotype was seen ten or more times. The chain carries TRBV6-4 and TRBJ2-7; D is ambiguous. V was pared by 10 bases and J by 3 bases, with 16 bases between. Looked up from germline, CDR1 is MRHNA and CDR2 is SNTAGT. The CDR3 length is 13 residues. The CDR3 nucleotides are TGTGCCACCAGGCGCGGAAAACTCTACGAGCAGTACTTC. Translated, it gives CATRRGKLYEQYF.

This chain connects TRBV7-2 to TRBJ2-1, with 14 nucleotides matching TRBD2. With 4 bases clipped from V and 12 bases from J, the junction kept 8 bases outside the gene matches. This CDR3 is 15 amino acids long. Germline CDR1 reads SGHTA; CDR2 reads FQGNSA. The CDR3 loop is CASSSTGTSGRGQFF. The CDR3 region has the DNA TGTGCCAGCAGCTCAACCGGGACTAGCGGGAGAGGGCAGTTCTTC.

The sample holds many counts of this clonotype. J is TRBJ1-1 and V is TRBV29-1; D remains unclear. This CDR3 spans 11 amino acids. CDR1 and CDR2 (germline): SQVTM, ANQGSEA. Trimming shortened V by 4 bases and J by 2 bases, and 5 bases separated the two germline ends. As DNA, the CDR3 is TGCAGCGTTGGTACAAACACTGAAGCTTTCTTT. This codes for CSVGTNTEAFF.

This clonotype was observed at least ten times. The genes are TRBV11-2 and TRBJ1-1; D ambiguous. The CDR3 is 13 amino acids. Per the germline V gene, CDR1 is SGHAT and CDR2 is FQNNGV. The ends were cut back, 5 bases at V and 7 bases at J, with 14 bases in the middle. CDR3 residues: CASSPPLAVEAFF. For the CDR3, the DNA is TGTGCCAGCAGCCCACCTCTGGCCGTTGAAGCTTTCTTT.

This clonotype has ten or more counts. The rearrangement joins TRBV5-1 to TRBJ1-3; 7 bases match TRBD1. Germline-derived CDR1 and CDR2 are SGHRS and YFSETQ. Trimming cost V 2 bases and J 0 bases; bases outside gene matches: 5. The CDR3 length is 16 residues. The CDR3 bases are TGCGCCAGCAGCTTAGGGGGCCCTCCCTCTGGAAACACCATATATTTT. Translation: CASSLGGPPSGNTIYF. Variable domain in full (rest from reference TRBV5-1 and TRBJ1-3): KAGVTQTPRYLIKTRGQQVTLSCSPISGHRSVSWYQQTPGQGLQFLFEYFSETQRNKGNFPGRFSGRQFSNSRSEMNVSTLELGDSALYLCASSLGGPPSGNTIYFGEGSWLTVV.

This clonotype was observed many times. The genes are TRBV6-5 and TRBJ2-7; D call uncertain. The CDR3 runs to 13 residues. V was cut by 3 bases and J by 1 base, with 7 bases left in between. CDR1 and CDR2 from the germline V gene are MNHEY and SVGAGI. CDR3 nucleotides: TGTGCCAGCAGTTATGCCCGGTCCTACGAGCAGTACTTC. Translating gives CASSYARSYEQYF.

This clonotype appeared many times. This chain joins TRBV27 and TRBJ2-5; 8 nucleotides line up with TRBD2. The length of the CDR3 is 13 residues. CDR1 and CDR2 (germline): MNHEY, SMNVEV (reference sequence). The V gene end was trimmed by 4 bases and the J gene end by 4 bases; junction bases not matched to a gene: 2. CDR3 coding DNA: TGTGCCAGCAGTTGGGGACTAGGAGAGACCCAGTACTTC. This encodes CASSWGLGETQYF.

The gene calls are TRBV6-1 and TRBJ2-7; 12 positions match TRBD2. Germline CDR1 and CDR2: MNHNS and SASEGT. Trimming at V came to 5 bases and at J to 5 bases, leaving 10 bases not matched to a gene. This CDR3 has 16 residues. The CDR3 DNA sequence: TGTGCCAGCAGTCCCCTTTCCGGACTAGCGGGAAACGAGCAGTACTTC. Amino acids: CASSPLSGLAGNEQYF.

Ten or more counts support this clonotype. V gene TRBV12-3 or TRBV12-4 combines with J gene TRBJ2-5; either TRBD1 or TRBD2 may fit D (6 bases each). CDR3 length: 13 amino acids. With 4 bases removed from V and 4 bases from J, the gap between germline ends came to 10 bases. The CDR3 spells CASSSQGGETQYF. In DNA form, the CDR3 reads TGTGCCAGCAGTTCACAGGGAGGAGAGACCCAGTACTTC.

The table lists this clonotype with many counts. This chain joins TRBV20-1 and TRBJ2-7; 10 bases agree with TRBD2. Per the germline V gene, CDR1 is DFQATT and CDR2 is SNEGSKA (reference sequence). This CDR3 contains 15 residues. The V and J ends lost 3 bases and 1 base, in that order; junction bases with no gene match: 6. The CDR3 here is CSASSLSGGSYEQYF. In nucleotides, the CDR3 is TGCAGTGCTAGTTCCCTTAGCGGGGGGTCCTACGAGCAGTACTTC.